A selection of T cell receptor beta chains follows, all from one sample in a study of T cells in Graves' hyperthyroidism and ophthalmopathy. TCRdb ran MiXCR on the multiplex PCR reads and lists one entry per CDR3 protein. The sample includes approximately 610,000 distinct CDR3 sequences, about a sixth of them seen just once. What was sequenced was blood. These receptors all come from a woman younger than 30 with Graves' hyperthyroidism. The CDR3 runs from the conserved cysteine through the conserved F or W. Fields, in order: clone size, J gene, V gene, D gene, CDR3 protein, CDR3 DNA. A D gene is named only where the DNA matches it firmly. Expanded clones get a size class; other rows say once, few or many, or leave the size out.

clone_size: -; j_call: TRBJ2-1; v_call: TRBV2; d_call: TRBD2; cdr3_aa: CASSEILVAGGWNEQFF; cdr3_nt: TGTGCCAGCAGTGAAATTCTTGTGGCGGGAGGATGGAATGAGCAGTTCTTC
clone_size: few; j_call: TRBJ1-3; v_call: TRBV10-3; d_call: -; cdr3_aa: CAISVGGGNTIYF; cdr3_nt: TGTGCCATCAGTGTTGGGGGTGGAAACACCATATATTTT
clone_size: many; j_call: TRBJ2-3; v_call: TRBV20-1; d_call: -; cdr3_aa: CSAMTSSSDTQYF; cdr3_nt: TGCAGTGCTATGACTAGTAGCTCAGATACGCAGTATTTT
clone_size: few; j_call: TRBJ2-1; v_call: TRBV7-2; d_call: TRBD2; cdr3_aa: CASSLGTSGGARAFF; cdr3_nt: TGTGCCAGCAGCTTAGGGACTAGCGGGGGGGCCCGGGCGTTCTTC
clone_size: many; j_call: TRBJ2-1; v_call: TRBV20-1; d_call: TRBD1; cdr3_aa: CSARVSWTGDYNEQFF; cdr3_nt: TGCAGTGCTAGAGTCTCGTGGACAGGGGACTACAATGAGCAGTTCTTC
clone_size: -; j_call: TRBJ1-3; v_call: TRBV10-3; d_call: -; cdr3_aa: CAISVENTIYF; cdr3_nt: TGTGCCATCAGTGTAGAAAACACCATATATTTT
clone_size: few; j_call: TRBJ2-2; v_call: TRBV7-2; d_call: -; cdr3_aa: CASTLGGAGELFF; cdr3_nt: TGTGCCAGCACGCTAGGGGGAGCGGGGGAGCTGTTTTTT
clone_size: few; j_call: TRBJ1-1; v_call: TRBV5-5; d_call: -; cdr3_aa: CASSPDYSYTEAFF; cdr3_nt: TGTGCCAGCAGCCCAGACTACAGCTACACTGAAGCTTTCTTT
clone_size: few; j_call: TRBJ1-1; v_call: TRBV6-1; d_call: -; cdr3_aa: CASLGLTEAFF; cdr3_nt: TGTGCCAGCCTCGGGTTAACTGAAGCTTTCTTT
clone_size: many; j_call: TRBJ1-1; v_call: TRBV12-3/TRBV12-4; d_call: -; cdr3_aa: CASSLSGPDTEAFF; cdr3_nt: TGTGCCAGCAGTTTATCGGGGCCGGACACTGAAGCTTTCTTT
clone_size: -; j_call: TRBJ2-5; v_call: TRBV29-1; d_call: -; cdr3_aa: CSTRGRETQYF; cdr3_nt: TGCAGCACCAGGGGTAGGGAGACCCAGTACTTC
clone_size: many; j_call: TRBJ2-7; v_call: TRBV24-1; d_call: TRBD2; cdr3_aa: CATSLGTSSYEQYF; cdr3_nt: TGTGCCACCAGCCTCGGGACTAGCAGCTACGAGCAGTACTTC
clone_size: -; j_call: TRBJ1-3; v_call: TRBV20-1; d_call: -; cdr3_aa: CSASRGNGNTIYF; cdr3_nt: TGCAGTGCTAGCAGAGGGAACGGAAACACCATATATTTT
clone_size: few; j_call: TRBJ1-2; v_call: TRBV7-9; d_call: -; cdr3_aa: CASSPDRERGGYTF; cdr3_nt: TGTGCCAGCAGCCCAGACCGGGAAAGGGGCGGCTACACCTTC
clone_size: many; j_call: TRBJ2-7; v_call: TRBV7-9; d_call: -; cdr3_aa: CASSRDYEQYF; cdr3_nt: TGTGCCAGCAGCCGGGACTACGAGCAGTACTTC
clone_size: few; j_call: TRBJ2-1; v_call: TRBV12-3/TRBV12-4; d_call: TRBD2; cdr3_aa: CASSSIAGGFHNEQFF; cdr3_nt: TGTGCCAGCAGTTCCATAGCGGGGGGATTCCACAATGAGCAGTTCTTC
clone_size: -; j_call: TRBJ2-5; v_call: TRBV19; d_call: TRBD2; cdr3_aa: CASSTAGGSEETQYF; cdr3_nt: TGTGCCAGTAGTACCGCGGGGGGGTCGGAGGAGACCCAGTACTTC
clone_size: few; j_call: TRBJ1-5; v_call: TRBV7-2; d_call: -; cdr3_aa: CASSLVDGYQPQHF; cdr3_nt: TGTGCCAGCAGCTTAGTGGACGGATATCAGCCCCAGCATTTT
clone_size: -; j_call: TRBJ2-1; v_call: TRBV20-1; d_call: -; cdr3_aa: CSAPPIYNEQFF; cdr3_nt: TGCAGTGCCCCTCCTATATACAATGAGCAGTTCTTC
clone_size: -; j_call: TRBJ2-3; v_call: TRBV12-5; d_call: -; cdr3_aa: CASGFAFTDTQYF; cdr3_nt: TGTGCTAGTGGCTTTGCTTTCACAGATACGCAGTATTTT
clone_size: few; j_call: TRBJ2-7; v_call: TRBV4-1; d_call: -; cdr3_aa: CASSQAQADYEQYF; cdr3_nt: TGCGCCAGCAGCCAAGCCCAGGCAGACTACGAGCAGTACTTC
clone_size: many; j_call: TRBJ2-7; v_call: TRBV6-1; d_call: -; cdr3_aa: CASSELRAGAYEQYF; cdr3_nt: TGTGCCAGCAGTGAATTAAGGGCAGGGGCCTACGAGCAGTACTTC
clone_size: few; j_call: TRBJ2-3; v_call: TRBV7-9; d_call: -; cdr3_aa: CASSLSVGIKTDTQYF; cdr3_nt: TGTGCCAGCAGCTTATCTGTGGGGATAAAGACAGATACGCAGTATTTT
clone_size: -; j_call: TRBJ2-5; v_call: TRBV20-1; d_call: -; cdr3_aa: CSAYRWQEAQYF; cdr3_nt: TGCAGTGCTTATAGGTGGCAAGAGGCCCAGTACTTC
clone_size: -; j_call: TRBJ2-3; v_call: TRBV15; d_call: -; cdr3_aa: CATSRVPPRLGTDTQYF; cdr3_nt: TGTGCCACCAGCAGGGTCCCTCCGAGACTAGGGACAGATACGCAGTATTTT
clone_size: few; j_call: TRBJ2-7; v_call: TRBV19; d_call: -; cdr3_aa: CASMGRVTGPSGEQYF; cdr3_nt: TGTGCCAGTATGGGGAGGGTCACAGGGCCTTCGGGCGAGCAGTACTTC
clone_size: -; j_call: TRBJ1-2; v_call: TRBV12-3/TRBV12-4; d_call: -; cdr3_aa: CASGLRTGNYGYTF; cdr3_nt: TGTGCCAGCGGACTCAGGACCGGGAACTATGGCTACACCTTC
clone_size: -; j_call: TRBJ2-7; v_call: TRBV6-1; d_call: TRBD1; cdr3_aa: CASSGGQAWEQYF; cdr3_nt: TGTGCCAGCAGTGGGGGACAGGCCTGGGAGCAGTACTTC
clone_size: -; j_call: TRBJ2-1; v_call: TRBV6-4; d_call: TRBD2; cdr3_aa: CASSPGGGAREQFF; cdr3_nt: TGTGCCAGCAGCCCCGGGGGGGGGGCGCGGGAGCAGTTCTTC
clone_size: -; j_call: TRBJ1-5; v_call: TRBV20-1; d_call: -; cdr3_aa: CSAMGGAQPQHF; cdr3_nt: TGCAGTGCTATGGGGGGAGCTCAGCCCCAGCATTTT
clone_size: -; j_call: TRBJ1-5; v_call: TRBV2; d_call: -; cdr3_aa: CASSPGSQPQHF; cdr3_nt: TGTGCCAGCAGCCCCGGGTCTCAGCCCCAGCATTTT
clone_size: -; j_call: TRBJ2-7; v_call: TRBV6-6; d_call: TRBD1; cdr3_aa: CASSYPGQGPNEQYF; cdr3_nt: TGTGCCAGCAGTTACCCGGGACAGGGACCCAACGAGCAGTACTTC
clone_size: many; j_call: TRBJ1-3; v_call: TRBV9; d_call: -; cdr3_aa: CASSVGGGSGNTIYF; cdr3_nt: TGTGCCAGCAGCGTAGGCGGGGGCTCTGGAAACACCATATATTTT
clone_size: many; j_call: TRBJ1-1; v_call: TRBV5-1; d_call: -; cdr3_aa: CASSRDRRMNTEAFF; cdr3_nt: TGCGCCAGCAGCAGAGACAGGAGAATGAACACTGAAGCTTTCTTT
clone_size: -; j_call: TRBJ2-5; v_call: TRBV12-3/TRBV12-4; d_call: TRBD2; cdr3_aa: CASSPIGGGDQYF; cdr3_nt: TGTGCCAGCAGCCCTATCGGCGGGGGGGACCAGTACTTC
clone_size: -; j_call: TRBJ2-3; v_call: TRBV3-1; d_call: TRBD2; cdr3_aa: CASSLRLAGFDTQYF; cdr3_nt: TGTGCCAGCAGCCTAAGACTAGCGGGATTTGATACGCAGTATTTT
clone_size: -; j_call: TRBJ2-3; v_call: TRBV29-1; d_call: TRBD1; cdr3_aa: CSVEQGADTDTQYF; cdr3_nt: TGCAGCGTCGAACAGGGGGCAGACACAGATACGCAGTATTTT
clone_size: once; j_call: TRBJ2-1; v_call: TRBV20-1; d_call: TRBD1; cdr3_aa: CSARGDRADNEQFF; cdr3_nt: TGCAGTGCTAGGGGGGACAGGGCAGACAATGAGCAGTTCTTC
clone_size: many; j_call: TRBJ2-5; v_call: TRBV6-1; d_call: -; cdr3_aa: CASSELGALRETQYF; cdr3_nt: TGTGCCAGCAGTGAATTGGGGGCTCTAAGGGAGACCCAGTACTTC
clone_size: few; j_call: TRBJ2-5; v_call: TRBV18; d_call: TRBD2; cdr3_aa: CASSPNPLAGGETQYF; cdr3_nt: TGTGCCAGCTCACCTAATCCACTAGCGGGAGGAGAGACCCAGTACTTC
clone_size: many; j_call: TRBJ2-5; v_call: TRBV11-2; d_call: -; cdr3_aa: CASSQLVSLETQYF; cdr3_nt: TGTGCCAGCAGCCAGCTCGTCAGTTTAGAGACCCAGTACTTC
clone_size: few; j_call: TRBJ2-3; v_call: TRBV19; d_call: -; cdr3_aa: CASSKLQGTDTQYF; cdr3_nt: TGTGCCAGTAGTAAGTTGCAGGGCACAGATACGCAGTATTTT
clone_size: -; j_call: TRBJ2-5; v_call: TRBV7-2; d_call: -; cdr3_aa: CASSETGETQYF; cdr3_nt: TGTGCCAGCAGCGAGACCGGGGAGACCCAGTACTTC
clone_size: many; j_call: TRBJ2-5; v_call: TRBV11-3; d_call: -; cdr3_aa: CASSSYLGEETQYF; cdr3_nt: TGTGCCAGCAGCTCATACCTTGGGGAAGAGACCCAGTACTTC
clone_size: -; j_call: TRBJ1-5; v_call: TRBV2; d_call: -; cdr3_aa: CASSVRRFNQPQHF; cdr3_nt: TGTGCCAGCAGTGTCAGGCGGTTCAATCAGCCCCAGCATTTT
clone_size: -; j_call: TRBJ2-2; v_call: TRBV5-1; d_call: TRBD2; cdr3_aa: CASSLTGLAGGPAGELFF; cdr3_nt: TGCGCCAGCAGCTTAACAGGACTAGCGGGAGGGCCGGCCGGGGAGCTGTTTTTT
clone_size: -; j_call: TRBJ1-1; v_call: TRBV20-1; d_call: -; cdr3_aa: CSATDRLGEAFF; cdr3_nt: TGCAGTGCGACAGACAGATTAGGGGAAGCTTTCTTT
clone_size: -; j_call: TRBJ2-1; v_call: TRBV9; d_call: TRBD1; cdr3_aa: CASSVGMTGGLNEQFF; cdr3_nt: TGTGCCAGCAGCGTAGGGATGACAGGGGGCCTCAATGAGCAGTTCTTC
clone_size: -; j_call: TRBJ1-5; v_call: TRBV18; d_call: -; cdr3_aa: CASSPFPGEGDQPQHF; cdr3_nt: TGTGCCAGCTCACCATTTCCCGGAGAGGGGGATCAGCCCCAGCATTTT
clone_size: -; j_call: TRBJ1-1; v_call: TRBV6-1; d_call: -; cdr3_aa: CASSDRDIAGNEAFF; cdr3_nt: TGTGCCAGCAGTGATCGGGACATCGCCGGAAATGAAGCTTTCTTT
clone_size: few; j_call: TRBJ2-7; v_call: TRBV20-1; d_call: TRBD2; cdr3_aa: CSASRGLAGDEQYF; cdr3_nt: TGCAGTGCTAGTAGAGGGCTAGCGGGAGACGAGCAGTACTTC
clone_size: many; j_call: TRBJ2-7; v_call: TRBV5-1; d_call: -; cdr3_aa: CASSLDTGATYEQYF; cdr3_nt: TGCGCCAGCAGCTTGGATACGGGCGCAACCTACGAGCAGTACTTC
clone_size: -; j_call: TRBJ2-1; v_call: TRBV19; d_call: TRBD2; cdr3_aa: CASTPRGRADNEQFF; cdr3_nt: TGTGCCAGTACCCCACGCGGGAGGGCCGACAATGAGCAGTTCTTC
clone_size: many; j_call: TRBJ2-1; v_call: TRBV7-9; d_call: -; cdr3_aa: CASSLANANEQFF; cdr3_nt: TGTGCCAGCAGCTTAGCTAACGCCAATGAGCAGTTCTTC
clone_size: few; j_call: TRBJ1-1; v_call: TRBV12-3/TRBV12-4; d_call: -; cdr3_aa: CASSLALGQGETEAFF; cdr3_nt: TGTGCCAGCAGTTTAGCGCTCGGGCAGGGAGAGACTGAAGCTTTCTTT
clone_size: many; j_call: TRBJ2-7; v_call: TRBV29-1; d_call: -; cdr3_aa: CSVQQDTSYEQYF; cdr3_nt: TGCAGCGTTCAGCAGGACACCTCCTACGAGCAGTACTTC
clone_size: many; j_call: TRBJ2-6; v_call: TRBV2; d_call: -; cdr3_aa: CASTAEGTSGANVLTF; cdr3_nt: TGTGCCAGCACGGCAGAGGGTACCTCTGGGGCCAACGTCCTGACTTTC